Following are 32 T cell receptor beta chains from one sample sequenced in a study of blood T cells in healthy people across ages. A second about 6 to 11 cycle PCR used barcoded and J-beta primers. TCRdb re-called the 5' RACE reads through MiXCR, storing one row per CDR3 protein. The table has roughly 1.9 million distinct CDR3 sequences, roughly two fifths seen once. The source material was blood. These receptors were taken from a human donor in good health.

Details on this clonotype: At one end, the junction sequence differs from germline, possibly due to a read error. Written as DNA, the CDR3 is TGCACCAGCAGCGTAGAAGAGACCCAGTACTTC. It yields the protein CTSSVEETQYF. V usage is TRBV5-1 and J usage is TRBJ2-5; the D is unclear. CDR1 is SGHRS, CDR2 YFSETQ, per germline. CDR3 length: 11 residues.

The rearrangement uses TRBV14 and TRBJ2-1; perhaps TRBD1 as D (6 bases). Trimming removed 3 bases from V and 9 bases from J, with 18 bases in between. Germline lookup yields CDR1 SGHDN and CDR2 FVKESK. The CDR3 runs to 15 residues. The CDR3, as DNA: TGTGCCAGCAGCCAGGGAATTGGCAGGGGCGTTGAGCAGTTCTTC. Its translation is CASSQGIGRGVEQFF. Full variable domain (missing parts from reference TRBV14 and TRBJ2-1): EAGVTQFPSHSVIEKGQTVTLRCDPISGHDNLYWYRRVMGKEIKFLLHFVKESKQDESGMPNNRFLAERTGGTYSTLKVQPAELEDSGVYFCASSQGIGRGVEQFFGPGTRLTVL.

The rearrangement uses TRBV5-1 and TRBJ1-2, with D perhaps TRBD1 (5 bases). Germline CDR1 reads SGHRS; CDR2 reads YFSETQ. There are 15 residues in the CDR3. Deletions cut 4 bases from V and 7 bases from J, with 20 bases between. CDR3 loop: CASSKRTQGNRGYTF. The CDR3 nucleotides read TGCGCCAGCAGCAAGCGCACCCAGGGAAATCGTGGCTACACCTTC.

This sequence joins TRBV12-3 or TRBV12-4 and TRBJ2-1; 8 bases map to TRBD2. The CDR3 spans 15 residues. J was trimmed by 6 bases and V by 1 base; bases with no gene match: 5. Here the CDR3 DNA reads TGTGCCAGCAGTTTAGACGGGGGGGCCTTCAATGAGCAGTTCTTC. It encodes CASSLDGGAFNEQFF.

This chain joins TRBV5-1 and TRBJ1-1; a possible D gene is TRBD1 (5 bases). This CDR3 is built from 14 residues. V was shortened by 3 bases and J by 3 bases, with 12 bases between the two germline ends. In germline, CDR1 is SGHRS, CDR2 YFSETQ. In DNA form, the CDR3 reads TGCGCCAGCAGCTGGCGGGACGGATACACTGAAGCTTTCTTT. Translation gives CASSWRDGYTEAFF.

A few counts support this clonotype. V is TRBV7-2 and J is TRBJ1-1; 7 bases match TRBD1. There are 14 residues in the CDR3. CDR1 and CDR2 (germline): SGHTA, FQGNSA. The V and J ends lost 5 bases and 4 bases, in that order; junction bases with no gene match: 7. The CDR3 DNA sequence: TGTGCCAGCAGCCGCTCGACAGGGACCACTGAAGCTTTCTTT. It translates to CASSRSTGTTEAFF.

This clonotype has a single count. The V and J genes are TRBV7-3 and TRBJ1-2; tentatively, D is TRBD1 (6 bases). Germline-derived CDR1 and CDR2 are SGHTA and FQGTGA. V dropped 5 bases and J dropped 8 bases, with 15 bases sitting between them. CDR3 length: 13 amino acids. This CDR3 reads CASSNSGERGYTF. The CDR3 nucleotides read TGTGCCAGCAGCAATTCAGGGGAGCGGGGCTACACCTTC.

The CDR3 sequence is CASSPAPPQETQYF. The CDR3 nucleotides are TGTGCCAGCTCACCGGCCCCACCTCAAGAGACCCAGTACTTC. This sequence joins TRBV18 and TRBJ2-5; unclear D gene. Germline assignment: CDR1 KGHSH and CDR2 LQKENI. Trimming shortened V by 3 bases and J by 2 bases, and 10 bases separated the two germline ends. The CDR3 sequence is 14 residues long.

A remark on this clonotype: Mismatch with germline at one junction end may stem from a read error. This rearrangement joins TRBV7-3 to TRBJ2-3; a weak D match, TRBD2 (7 bases). CDR1 is SGHTA, CDR2 FQGTGA, per germline. CDR3 length: 15 residues. The CDR3 sequence: CASSLRGGPTDTRYF. CDR3 DNA: TGTGCCAGCAGCTTAAGGGGGGGCCCGACAGATACGCGGTATTTT.

V is TRBV11-2 and J is TRBJ2-1, with D perhaps TRBD1 (5 bases). Germline CDR1 and CDR2: SGHAT and FQNNGV. V lost 6 bases and J lost 6, with 15 bases in between. The length of the CDR3 is 14 residues. The CDR3 loop is CASSFWGPVNEQFF. The DNA for the CDR3 is TGTGCCAGCAGTTTTTGGGGCCCGGTCAATGAGCAGTTCTTC.

The chain links TRBV2 to TRBJ1-6, with TRBD1 identical over 7 bases. The CDR3 consists of 13 residues. The V gene's germline CDR1 is SNHLY and CDR2 FYNNEI. Unmatched junction bases numbered 12, after V lost 9 bases and J lost 13 bases. CDR3 residues: CASGTALTSPLHF. DNA for the CDR3: TGTGCCAGTGGGACAGCCCTTACATCGCCCCTCCACTTT.

The chain recombines TRBV5-1 with TRBJ1-5, with D uncertain. The V gene lost 0 bases and the J gene lost 6 bases, with 13 bases spanning the gap. CDR1 and CDR2 from the germline V gene are SGHRS and YFSETQ. The CDR3 is 15 amino acids. In DNA, the CDR3 is TGCGCCAGCAGCTTGGTCCCGGGGTCGGGTCAGCCCCAGCATTTT. Protein product: CASSLVPGSGQPQHF.

The chain couples TRBV2 to TRBJ2-1, with 9 bases aligning to TRBD2. The V gene's germline CDR1 is SNHLY and CDR2 FYNNEI. With 4 bases clipped from V and 7 bases from J, the junction kept 14 bases outside the gene matches. This CDR3 is built from 17 residues. The DNA of the CDR3 is TGTGCCAGCAGTGGTGTAGTAGGGCGGGGGGGCTTTAATGAGCAGTTCTTC. Encoded protein: CASSGVVGRGGFNEQFF. The whole variable domain, filled in from reference TRBV2 and TRBJ2-1, reads EPEVTQTPSHQVTQMGQEVILRCVPISNHLYFYWYRQILGQKVEFLVSFYNNEISEKSEIFDDQFSVERPDGSNFTLKIRSTKLEDSAMYFCASSGVVGRGGFNEQFFGPGTRLTVL.

This chain connects TRBV5-1 to TRBJ2-1, with TRBD2 matching 8 bases. Trimming cost V 4 bases and J 8 bases; bases outside gene matches: 11. The CDR3 spans 15 residues. Germline V lookup: CDR1 SGHRS, CDR2 YFSETQ. Here the CDR3 reads CASSPGRGERYEQFF. The CDR3 DNA reads TGCGCCAGCAGCCCCGGGCGGGGGGAACGGTATGAGCAGTTCTTC.

This clonotype was counted only a few times. The CDR3 sequence is CASSLILAVATDTQYF. The CDR3 nucleotides are TGCGCCAGCAGCCTTATTCTAGCGGTGGCCACAGATACGCAGTATTTT. J is TRBJ2-3 and V is TRBV4-3, with 7 nucleotides matching TRBD2. The CDR3 covers 16 residues. Trimming took 4 bases from V and 2 from J; bases not matched to a gene: 9. The germline V gene has CDR1 LGHNA and CDR2 YSLEER.

The chain recombines TRBV4-2 with TRBJ2-1; 8 nucleotides match TRBD2. The CDR3 spans 17 residues. V lost 4 bases, J lost 7 bases, and 15 bases stayed unmatched. Germline values: CDR1 LGHNA, CDR2 YNFKEQ. The CDR3 reads CASSRDAGGTRGNEQFF. In DNA, the CDR3 is TGTGCCAGCAGCCGAGACGCTGGTGGGACTAGAGGAAATGAGCAGTTCTTC.

The V and J genes are TRBV11-3 and TRBJ2-5, with 10 bases that match TRBD1. The V and J ends lost 5 bases and 5 bases, in that order; junction bases with no gene match: 11. CDR3 length: 16 residues. Germline assignment: CDR1 SGHNT and CDR2 YENEEA. CDR3 sequence (DNA): TGTGCCAGCAGCCCCCCCCCGGGACAGGGGCGGGAGACCCAGTACTTC. Translated, it gives CASSPPPGQGRETQYF.

The CDR3 coding sequence is TGTGCCAGCAGTTCCTGGAGCGCGCTAGCTTTCTTT. This sequence encodes CASSSWSALAFF. This rearrangement joins TRBV28 to TRBJ1-1; D uncertain. This CDR3 is built from 12 residues. Germline values: CDR1 MDHEN, CDR2 SYDVKM. V lost 4 bases to trimming and J lost 10 bases, with 13 bases between them.

This clonotype was seen a handful of times. The chain is built from TRBV10-3 and TRBJ2-1, with 8 bases that match TRBD1. V lost 8 bases, J lost 5 bases, and 5 bases stayed unmatched. CDR3 size: 13 residues. In germline, CDR1 is ENHRY, CDR2 SYGVKD. CDR3 sequence: CAIGQGPDNEQFF. For the CDR3, the DNA is TGTGCCATCGGACAGGGTCCGGACAATGAGCAGTTCTTC.

This chain connects TRBV6-6 to TRBJ1-1; TRBD1 might be the D (5 bases). The germline V gene encodes CDR1 MNHNY and CDR2 SVGAGI (reference sequence). This CDR3 spans 14 amino acids. With 10 bases removed from V and 8 bases from J, the gap between germline ends came to 23 bases. CDR3 protein: CATEPGPIRGEAFF. CDR3 nucleotides: TGTGCCACCGAACCGGGACCCATTCGAGGAGAAGCTTTCTTT.

Turning to this clonotype: Because the CDR3's place on the DNA is in doubt, the DNA is left out and the CDR3 is given as listed by TCRdb. The chain joins TRBV15 to TRBJ1-1; whether TRBD1, the table's D call, matches the DNA was not checked. The length of the CDR3 is 16 amino acids, counting both ends. The germline V gene has CDR1 LNHNV and CDR2 YYDKDF (reference sequence). The chain's CDR3 is CATSRDFGAGNTEAFF.

The chain recombines TRBV11-2 with TRBJ2-7; tentative D call: TRBD1 (6 bases). The germline V and J ends were trimmed by 4 bases and 0 bases, with 16 bases remaining between them. This CDR3 region has 16 residues. Per germline, CDR1 SGHAT and CDR2 FQNNGV. In DNA form, the CDR3 reads TGTGCCAGCAGCTCTCCCACAGGGTGGGCCTCCTACGAGCAGTACTTC. Its protein is CASSSPTGWASYEQYF.

The rearrangement links TRBV19 to TRBJ2-3; 11 positions agree with TRBD2. CDR3 length: 17 residues. V was pared by 0 bases and J by 5 bases, with 7 bases of the junction left unmatched. The germline V gene has CDR1 LNHDA and CDR2 SQIVND (reference sequence). The CDR3 DNA sequence: TGTGCCAGTAGTATAGATTTAGCGGGGGGGTTCGGAGATACGCAGTATTTT. It translates to CASSIDLAGGFGDTQYF.

This sequence joins TRBV21-1 and TRBJ1-2; TRBD1 reflects the table's D call only, with no check against the DNA. TRBV21-1 is a pseudogene. This CDR3 comprises 16 residues. The CDR3 protein is CASSLLTGQGYYGYTF. CDR3 DNA sequence: TGTGCCAGCAGCCTATTGACGGGACAGGGATACTATGGCTACACCTTC.

The CDR3 protein is CASSLNGLTDSSPLHF. CDR3 coding DNA: TGTGCCAGCAGCTTAAACGGCCTCACTGATAGTTCACCCCTCCACTTT. The genes are TRBV7-8 and TRBJ1-6; no clear D gene. In germline, CDR1 is SGHVS, CDR2 FQNEAQ. Trimming took off 2 bases at V and 9 bases at J, with 17 bases between the two ends. The CDR3 length is 16 residues. The whole variable domain, remainder taken from reference TRBV7-8 and TRBJ1-6, is GAGVSQSPRYKVAKRGQDVALRCDPISGHVSLFWYQQALGQGPEFLTYFQNEAQLDKSGLPSDRFFAERPEGSVSTLKIQRTQQEDSAVYLCASSLNGLTDSSPLHFGNGTRLTVT.

The chain has TRBV28 and TRBJ1-1, with 7 positions matching TRBD1. V gave up 7 bases and J gave up 4 bases; unmatched junction bases: 18. Germline V gene data show CDR1 as MDHEN and CDR2 as SYDVKM. There are 17 residues in the CDR3. The CDR3 spells CASNPLTGRSYGTEAFF. CDR3 coding DNA: TGTGCCAGCAACCCTTTGACAGGGAGAAGCTACGGCACTGAAGCTTTCTTT.

The chain recombines TRBV24-1 with TRBJ2-3; 11 positions match TRBD2. The CDR3 contains 19 residues. V gave up 4 bases and J gave up 4 bases; unmatched junction bases: 15. Germline V CDR1 and CDR2: KGHDR, SFDVKD. The CDR3 nucleotides read TGTGCCACCAGTGACCCCCCCGGGGGGACTAGCGGCGTTTCAGATACGCAGTATTTT. Translation gives CATSDPPGGTSGVSDTQYF.

This clonotype turned up a few times. The CDR3 sequence: CASSPTPWTSGENSDTQYF. For the CDR3, the DNA is TGTGCCAGCAGCCCCACACCGTGGACTAGCGGGGAGAATTCAGATACGCAGTATTTT. V and J are TRBV4-2 and TRBJ2-3; 12 nucleotides match TRBD2. Trimming took 4 bases from V and 4 from J; bases not matched to a gene: 15. This CDR3 has 19 residues. The V gene's germline CDR1 is LGHNA and CDR2 YNFKEQ.

This clonotype was seen a few times. The junction departs from germline at one end; a sequencing error may be responsible. The rearrangement uses TRBV24-1 and TRBJ2-7; D not certain. The CDR3 loop spans 15 amino acids. Germline CDR1 KGHDR, CDR2 SFDVKD. For the CDR3, the DNA is TGTGCCGCCAGTGATCCACGTTTGGGCTCCTACGAGCAGTACTTC. Residues: CAASDPRLGSYEQYF.

This clonotype has a handful of counts. The chain has TRBV5-6 and TRBJ2-3; 8 bases are shared with TRBD1. The CDR3 sequence is 13 residues long. The germline gives CDR1 SGHDT, CDR2 YYEEEE. J was trimmed by 4 bases and V by 4 bases; bases with no gene match: 2. CDR3 coding DNA: TGTGCCAGCAGCCAACAGGGGGCAGATACGCAGTATTTT. Translation: CASSQQGADTQYF. Filled out from reference TRBV5-6 and TRBJ2-3, the complete variable domain reads DAGVTQSPTHLIKTRGQQVTLRCSPKSGHDTVSWYQQALGQGPQFIFQYYEEEERQRGNFPDRFSGHQFPNYSSELNVNALLLGDSALYLCASSQQGADTQYFGPGTRLTVL.

This clonotype showed up just a few times. The gene calls are TRBV7-2 and TRBJ2-3; D gene uncertain. This CDR3 spans 12 amino acids. V shed 5 bases and J shed 9 bases, with 12 bases lying between them. Germline CDR1 is SGHTA and CDR2 is FQGNSA. CDR3 bases: TGTGCCAGCAGCACCCTCGGGCGGACGCAGTATTTT. This translates into CASSTLGRTQYF.

This clonotype showed up just once. The chain uses TRBV29-1 and TRBJ1-2; D is ambiguous. The CDR3 is 15 residues long. V lost 0 bases to trimming and J lost 8 bases, with 19 bases between them. Germline CDR1 SQVTM, CDR2 ANQGSEA. The DNA for the CDR3 is TGCAGCGTTGAAGATAGGGCCAGAACCCTTGGGGGCTACACCTTC. Translation gives CSVEDRARTLGGYTF.